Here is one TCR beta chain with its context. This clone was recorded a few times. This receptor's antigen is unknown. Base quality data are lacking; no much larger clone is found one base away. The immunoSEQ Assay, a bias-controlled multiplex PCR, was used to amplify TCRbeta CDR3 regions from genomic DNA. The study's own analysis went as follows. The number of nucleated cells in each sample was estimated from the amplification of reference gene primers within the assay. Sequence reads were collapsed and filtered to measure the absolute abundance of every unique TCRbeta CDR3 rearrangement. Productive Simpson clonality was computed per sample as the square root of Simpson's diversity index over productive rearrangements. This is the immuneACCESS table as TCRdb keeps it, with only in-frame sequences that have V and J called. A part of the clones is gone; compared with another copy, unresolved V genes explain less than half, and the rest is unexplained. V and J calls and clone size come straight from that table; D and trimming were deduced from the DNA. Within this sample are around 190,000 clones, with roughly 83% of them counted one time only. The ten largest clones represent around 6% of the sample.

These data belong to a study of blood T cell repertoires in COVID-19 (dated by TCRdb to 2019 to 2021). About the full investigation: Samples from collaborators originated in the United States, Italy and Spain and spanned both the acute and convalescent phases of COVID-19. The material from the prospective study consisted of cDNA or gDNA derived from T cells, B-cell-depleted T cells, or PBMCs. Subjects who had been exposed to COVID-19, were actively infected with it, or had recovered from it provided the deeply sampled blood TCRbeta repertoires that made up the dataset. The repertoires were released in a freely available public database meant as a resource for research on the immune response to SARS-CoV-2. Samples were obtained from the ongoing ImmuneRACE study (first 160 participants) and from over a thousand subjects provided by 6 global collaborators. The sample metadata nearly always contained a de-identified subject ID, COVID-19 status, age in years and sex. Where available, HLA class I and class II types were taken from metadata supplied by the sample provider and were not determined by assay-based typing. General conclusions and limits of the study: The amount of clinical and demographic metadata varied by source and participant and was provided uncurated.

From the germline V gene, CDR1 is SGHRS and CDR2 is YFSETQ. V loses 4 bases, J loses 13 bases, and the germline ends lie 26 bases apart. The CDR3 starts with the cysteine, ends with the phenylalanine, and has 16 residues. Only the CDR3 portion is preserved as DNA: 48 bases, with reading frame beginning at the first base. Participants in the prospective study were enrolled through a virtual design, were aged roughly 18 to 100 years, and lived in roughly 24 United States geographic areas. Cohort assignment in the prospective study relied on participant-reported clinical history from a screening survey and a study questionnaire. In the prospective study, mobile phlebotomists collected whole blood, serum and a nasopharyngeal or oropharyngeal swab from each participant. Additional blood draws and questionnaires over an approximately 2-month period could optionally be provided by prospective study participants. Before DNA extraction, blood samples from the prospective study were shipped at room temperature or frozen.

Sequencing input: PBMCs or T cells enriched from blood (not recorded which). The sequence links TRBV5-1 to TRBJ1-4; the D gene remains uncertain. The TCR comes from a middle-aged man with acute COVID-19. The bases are TGCGCCAGCAGCCCCGGGTTCAAGTTCCCCGAGGAGCGACTGTTTTTT. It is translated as CASSPGFKFPEERLFF. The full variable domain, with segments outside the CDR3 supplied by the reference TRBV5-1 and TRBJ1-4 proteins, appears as KAGVTQTPRYLIKTRGQQVTLSCSPISGHRSVSWYQQTPGQGLQFLFEYFSETQRNKGNFPGRFSGRQFSNSRSEMNVSTLELGDSALYLCASSPGFKFPEERLFFGSGTQLSVL.